Sequencing of this TCR beta chain was carried out in a study of cytomegalovirus exposure and HLA in healthy donors. Background on the study: The 130 or so validation repertoires, a later analysis reported, used the same platform as the 550 to 800 first-cohort repertoires. Whole-study results and caveats: Most TCR sequences proved rare, with some public TCRs found in many donors. Cytomegalovirus-associated TCR beta chains were listed, numbering over 150. The TCR clusters that emerged in the first cohort tended, a later analysis found, to co-occur in the approximately 110 validation repertoires.

Assay used: immunoSEQ multiplex PCR; TCRdb lists only in-frame clones, some missing. The table has about 120,000 clones, approximately 88% seen once. A note on this clone: Its antigen is not known.

The CDR3 consists of 18 residues. Germline V lookup: CDR1 SGHAT, CDR2 FQDESV (reference sequence). J lost 9 bases, V lost 5 bases, and 15 bases had no gene match. The sequenced sample was PBMCs. The V and J genes are TRBV11-1 and TRBJ2-1; 14 bases align to TRBD2. This clonotype was obtained from a woman under 30 in good health and CMV-seropositive. CDR3 loop: CASSLDLAGTSGGVEQFF. CDR3 nucleotide sequence: TGTGCCAGCAGCCTCGACCTGGCGGGGACTAGCGGGGGTGTTGAGCAGTTCTTC.